The rows below give T cell receptor beta chains drawn from one sample of a study of vaccination and CD4 T cells after COVID-19. TCRdb ran MiXCR on the PCR reads and lists one entry per CDR3 protein. The sample records about 18,000 distinct CDR3 sequences, roughly 50% being singletons. Their cognate antigens are unknown. Sample: CD4+ T cells from blood, cultured in vitro. Every receptor here comes from a human donor who had recovered from COVID-19. The CDR3 runs from the conserved cysteine through the conserved F or W. The D gene is left open where the match is weak. Part of the rows lack a size; the others show once, few, many or a class for expanded clones.

V gene,D gene,J gene,clone size,CDR3 protein,CDR3 DNA
TRBV27,.,TRBJ1-1,.,CASSLYTDMNTEAFF,TGTGCCAGCAGTTTATATACGGACATGAACACTGAAGCTTTCTTT
TRBV7-3,.,TRBJ2-3,.,CASSQTAEAQYF,TGTGCCAGCAGTCAGACTGCAGAGGCGCAGTATTTT
TRBV15,.,TRBJ2-7,few,CATSRDLGSYEQYF,TGTGCCACCAGCAGAGATCTAGGGTCCTACGAGCAGTACTTC
TRBV24-1,.,TRBJ1-2,.,CATSDPGGAGGYTF,TGTGCCACCAGTGATCCCGGCGGGGCTGGTGGCTACACCTTC
TRBV19,.,TRBJ1-5,.,CASSRTGTPDQPQHF,TGTGCCAGTAGTCGTACCGGGACACCCGATCAGCCCCAGCATTTT
TRBV7-8,TRBD1,TRBJ1-1,.,CASSLDTGGLTEAFF,TGTGCCAGCAGCTTAGATACAGGGGGGCTCACTGAAGCTTTCTTT
TRBV28,.,TRBJ2-7,.,CASVGSSYEQYF,TGTGCCTCGGTAGGTTCCTCCTACGAGCAGTACTTC
TRBV10-3,TRBD2,TRBJ2-7,.,CAISASVAGEGHEQYF,TGTGCCATCAGTGCCTCGGTAGCGGGAGAAGGCCACGAGCAGTACTTC
TRBV27,.,TRBJ2-6,few,CASSPQGGSGANVLTF,TGTGCCAGCAGTCCGCAGGGGGGCTCTGGGGCCAACGTCCTGACTTTC
TRBV4-3,.,TRBJ1-1,few,CASSQDQNTVGWTEAFF,TGCGCCAGCAGCCAAGATCAAAATACAGTTGGATGGACTGAAGCTTTCTTT
TRBV5-1,TRBD2,TRBJ2-7,few,CASSLALASGRSYEQYF,TGCGCCAGCAGCTTGGCCCTAGCTAGCGGGAGATCCTACGAGCAGTACTTC
TRBV5-1,.,TRBJ2-1,once,CASSLLSFTSPSNEQFF,TGCGCCAGCAGCTTGTTATCCTTTACTAGCCCGTCCAATGAGCAGTTCTTC
TRBV18,.,TRBJ2-7,.,CASSPGTAYEQYF,TGTGCCAGCTCACCCGGGACGGCCTACGAGCAGTACTTC
TRBV24-1,.,TRBJ2-1,.,CATSIGDSYNEQFF,TGTGCCACGTCGATCGGGGACTCCTACAATGAGCAGTTCTTC
TRBV4-1,.,TRBJ2-4,.,CASSPRWDSQAIQYF,TGCGCCAGCAGCCCCCGGTGGGATAGTCAGGCCATTCAGTACTTC
TRBV29-1,.,TRBJ1-1,few,CSIGGKNTEAFF,TGCAGCATTGGGGGTAAGAACACTGAAGCTTTCTTT
TRBV10-3,TRBD1,TRBJ1-2,medium-sized,CASFPGTAVSNYGYTF,TGTGCCAGCTTTCCCGGGACAGCAGTTTCTAACTATGGCTACACCTTC
TRBV7-2,.,TRBJ2-3,few,CASSLTGADTQYF,TGTGCCAGCAGCTTAACTGGTGCAGATACGCAGTATTTT
TRBV12-3/TRBV12-4,.,TRBJ1-1,.,CASSLDTALNTEAFF,TGTGCCAGCAGTCTAGATACCGCCCTGAACACTGAAGCTTTCTTT
TRBV12-3/TRBV12-4,.,TRBJ1-5,.,CASSTQGSQPQHF,TGTGCCAGCAGTACGCAGGGTTCACAGCCCCAGCATTTT
TRBV15,.,TRBJ1-5,.,CATSRDRFGTRVIQPQHF,TGTGCCACCAGCAGAGATCGCTTTGGGACACGGGTGATCCAGCCCCAGCATTTT
TRBV19,TRBD2,TRBJ2-7,.,CASSTGLAPYEQYF,TGTGCCAGTAGTACCGGACTAGCGCCCTACGAGCAGTACTTC
TRBV5-4,.,TRBJ2-5,.,CASSLGSGSQETQYF,TGTGCCAGCAGCTTGGGGAGCGGTAGTCAAGAGACCCAGTACTTC
TRBV7-9,.,TRBJ2-1,.,CASSSTGPNEQFF,TGTGCCAGCAGCTCCACAGGGCCCAATGAGCAGTTCTTC
TRBV6-1,.,TRBJ1-5,.,CASSPTGINQPQHF,TGTGCCAGCAGTCCCACAGGGATCAATCAGCCCCAGCATTTT
TRBV7-2,.,TRBJ2-3,once,CASSPQLADTQYF,TGTGCCAGCAGCCCACAGCTGGCGGATACGCAGTATTTT
TRBV20-1,TRBD2,TRBJ2-1,.,CSAQRGGGNEQFF,TGCAGTGCGCAGAGGGGCGGGGGCAATGAGCAGTTCTTC
TRBV20-1,.,TRBJ2-1,.,CSGVNSYNEQFF,TGCAGTGGTGTTAATTCCTACAATGAGCAGTTCTTC
TRBV20-1,TRBD1,TRBJ1-6,.,CSGGGLSSPLHF,TGCAGTGGAGGGGGCTTAAGTTCACCCCTCCACTTT
TRBV24-1,TRBD2,TRBJ2-2,few,CATSDPGLAGGAGELFF,TGTGCCACCAGTGATCCCGGACTAGCGGGAGGGGCCGGGGAGCTGTTTTTT
TRBV20-1,.,TRBJ2-5,.,CSARAGAVETQYF,TGCAGTGCTAGAGCGGGGGCCGTAGAGACCCAGTACTTC
TRBV19,TRBD2,TRBJ2-1,.,CASSIRGREGLNEQFF,TGTGCCAGTAGTATCCGGGGGCGGGAGGGCCTGAATGAGCAGTTCTTC
TRBV12-3/TRBV12-4,TRBD1,TRBJ2-7,.,CASSFVPGQGGEQYF,TGTGCCAGCAGTTTCGTACCGGGACAGGGCGGCGAGCAGTACTTC
TRBV7-2,TRBD1,TRBJ1-1,.,CASSLPGGNTEAFF,TGTGCCAGCAGCTTACCAGGGGGCAACACTGAAGCTTTCTTT
TRBV7-8,TRBD2,TRBJ2-7,.,CASSSGLAGGEQYF,TGTGCCAGCAGCTCCGGACTAGCGGGAGGGGAGCAGTACTTC
TRBV20-1,.,TRBJ2-7,few,CSLQMTGTYEQYF,TGCAGTCTCCAAATGACAGGTACCTACGAGCAGTACTTC
TRBV19,TRBD1,TRBJ2-2,.,CASTMSGQGRPGELFF,TGTGCCAGTACCATGTCGGGACAGGGTCGCCCCGGGGAGCTGTTTTTT
TRBV20-1,.,TRBJ2-7,.,CSAREGGYEQYF,TGCAGTGCTAGAGAGGGGGGCTACGAGCAGTACTTC
TRBV20-1,.,TRBJ1-3,.,CSASWGGAGNTIYF,TGCAGTGCTAGTTGGGGGGGTGCTGGAAACACCATATATTTT
TRBV2,TRBD1,TRBJ2-7,.,CASSGGQPSSYEQYF,TGTGCCAGCAGTGGGGGACAGCCCAGCTCCTACGAGCAGTACTTC
TRBV27,.,TRBJ1-4,.,CASSFWGEKLFF,TGTGCCAGCAGTTTCTGGGGTGAAAAACTGTTTTTT
TRBV28,.,TRBJ2-5,.,CASKSTLTQYF,TGTGCCAGCAAGTCAACCTTGACCCAGTACTTC
TRBV19,TRBD1,TRBJ2-3,.,CASSTQGADTQYF,TGTGCCAGTAGTACCCAGGGGGCAGATACGCAGTATTTT
TRBV7-9,.,TRBJ2-7,once,CASSPVWSYEQYF,TGTGCCAGCAGCCCTGTCTGGAGCTACGAGCAGTACTTC
TRBV12-3/TRBV12-4,.,TRBJ2-6,once,CASSQMGANVLTF,TGTGCCAGCAGTCAAATGGGGGCCAACGTCCTGACTTTC
TRBV2,TRBD2,TRBJ2-3,.,CASSEGGRGVNTQYF,TGTGCCAGCAGTGAAGGCGGGAGGGGGGTCAATACGCAGTATTTT
TRBV28,TRBD2,TRBJ2-2,few,CASNLAANGAGELFF,TGTGCCAGCAACCTAGCGGCGAATGGCGCCGGGGAGCTGTTTTTT
TRBV24-1,TRBD1,TRBJ1-2,.,CATSDGQDGYGYTF,TGTGCCACCAGTGATGGACAGGATGGCTATGGCTACACCTTC
TRBV28,TRBD2,TRBJ2-1,.,CASSLSPASSGYYNEQFF,TGTGCCAGCAGTTTATCACCCGCGAGTAGCGGGTATTACAATGAGCAGTTCTTC
TRBV4-1,TRBD2,TRBJ2-1,.,CASSQVPPSGSSYNEQFF,TGCGCCAGCAGCCAAGTTCCTCCTAGCGGTTCTTCCTACAATGAGCAGTTCTTC
TRBV12-3/TRBV12-4,.,TRBJ1-5,few,CASSSRGRWPQHF,TGTGCCAGCAGTTCCCGGGGGAGGTGGCCCCAGCATTTT